This T cell receptor (beta chain) came from a study of human thymus T cells. Study conclusions and caveats: As related research reported, thymic repertoires overlapped highly among unrelated individuals. Repertoires from thymus and blood appeared to show biased V and J gene usage.

From resections taken during corrective heart surgery, the thymus tissue was obtained. About this clone itself: As yet, its antigen is unknown.

V lost 3 bases and J 1 base, leaving 16 bases between the germline ends. Germline V CDR1 and CDR2: SGHDN, FVKESK. This CDR3 is built from 17 residues. Here immunoSEQ multiplex PCR was the method, and the copy in TCRdb shows in-frame clones only, minus some. The sample contains some 120,000 clones, around 96% of which appear only once. The source is a boy under two years old with a congenital heart defect but otherwise immunologically healthy. The V call is TRBV14, the J call TRBJ2-4, with D possibly matching TRBD1 (6 bases). Source material: thymus tissue. The CDR3 bases are TGTGCCAGCAGCCAGAGAGGGGGAAACTGGGCCAAAAACATTCAGTACTTC. As protein: CASSQRGGNWAKNIQYF. Using reference TRBV14 and TRBJ2-4 for the parts outside the CDR3, the full variable domain is EAGVTQFPSHSVIEKGQTVTLRCDPISGHDNLYWYRRVMGKEIKFLLHFVKESKQDESGMPNNRFLAERTGGTYSTLKVQPAELEDSGVYFCASSQRGGNWAKNIQYFGAGTRLSVL.